One TCR beta chain is described in this entry. This entry comes from a study of blood T cell repertoires in COVID-19. In the study overall: From T cells, B-cell-depleted T cells, or PBMCs came the material, which was cDNA or gDNA.

The ends lost 5 bases at V and 5 bases at J; junction bases unmatched: 8. The CDR3 length is 14 residues. Germline CDR1 is MNHEY and CDR2 is SVGAGI. The repertoire was sequenced with immunoSEQ multiplex PCR; TCRdb's copy has only in-frame clones and lacks some. The data hold 95,000 to 110,000 clones, with 85% to 90% observed a single time. The chain links TRBV6-5 to TRBJ1-1; 7 positions agree with TRBD1. The sample consisted of peripheral blood. This receptor was taken from a human donor in a cohort sampled during active COVID-19. CDR3 sequence: CASSPPTGKTEAFF. CDR3 bases: TGTGCCAGCAGTCCCCCGACAGGGAAAACTGAAGCTTTCTTT.